The sequence of this T cell receptor (beta chain) was determined in a study of blood T cell repertoires in COVID-19. As for the study in general: COVID-19 samples collected from the United States, Italy and Spain covered acute and convalescent phases.

Clones were sequenced by immunoSEQ multiplex PCR, and TCRdb holds only the in-frame ones, with some missing. The sample includes about 310,000 clones, around 90% seen only once; the top ten take under 1.1%. This clonotype was sampled from a middle-aged woman with COVID-19, enrolled during active disease. Sequenced: peripheral blood.

The CDR3 DNA reads TGCGCCAGCAGCTTGGGCAGGACCTACGAGCAGTACTTC. As protein: CASSLGRTYEQYF. This chain links TRBV5-1 with TRBJ2-7; D unresolved. V lost 0 bases, J lost 2 bases, and 6 bases lay in between. Germline CDR1 SGHRS, CDR2 YFSETQ. The CDR3 runs to 13 residues.